The entry below gives a single T cell receptor (beta chain) sequence along with its context. The read is 3 residues too short to cover the CDR3 end, so that end is filled in from the germline J gene. Unstimulated Tregs (CD4+CD25+CD127-) and CD4+CD25- non-Tregs were sorted from PBMCs. Trimming pared 7 bases from V and 1 base from J, leaving 16 bases between. The V gene's germline CDR1 is SGHVS and CDR2 FQNEAQ. CDR3 size: 15 residues. The table came from immunoSEQ multiplex PCR; TCRdb's copy has only in-frame clones and leaves some out. There are about 30,000 clones in the sample, with 14% held by the top ten. These data originate in a study of Tregs in tolerant kidney transplant recipients. Study information: The nonmyeloablative bone marrow transplants came from related graft donors, with transient mixed chimerism.

The chain couples TRBV7-8 to TRBJ2-5, with D unclear. This clonotype was obtained from a human donor who received a combined kidney and bone marrow transplant. This specimen was CD8+ T cells from blood, taken before the transplant. Incomplete CDR3 DNA: TGTGCCAGCACCTCAAGCGTCGGAGCCCAAGAGACC. This translates into CASTSSVGAQET. The full-length CDR3 reads as CASTSSVGAQETQYF.